The 6 T cell receptor beta chains listed next were all sequenced from one sample in a study of T cell responses to AZD1222 COVID-19 vaccine. Sequencing used immunoSEQ multiplex PCR; TCRdb keeps in-frame clones, though not all of them. The table lists 80,000 to 100,000 clones, about 92% of them singletons. Here the sequenced sample was peripheral blood, taken on day 0 of AZD1222 vaccination. The receptor source for this set is an adult in good health.

The rearrangement joins TRBV7-2 to TRBJ1-6, with D unresolved. The CDR3 covers 14 residues. Germline V CDR1 and CDR2: SGHTA, FQGNSA. V lost 2 bases and J lost 10, with 12 bases in between. The CDR3: CASSLPTLGSPLHF. The CDR3 nucleotides read TGTGCCAGCAGCTTACCGACTCTGGGATCACCCCTCCACTTT.

This clone was counted only a few times. The V call is TRBV6-5, the J call TRBJ2-7; maybe TRBD2 (5 bases). Germline loops: CDR1 MNHEY, CDR2 SVGAGI. The CDR3 sequence is 14 residues long. V was clipped by 5 bases and J by 2 bases, with 13 bases between them. The CDR3 loop reads CASSRGNSPYEQYF. The CDR3 bases are TGTGCCAGCAGTCGGGGAAATTCCCCCTACGAGCAGTACTTC.

The chain joins TRBV19 to TRBJ1-1; D not certain. Trimming took off 5 bases at V and 1 base at J, with 5 bases between the two ends. The CDR3 runs to 12 residues. CDR1 is LNHDA, CDR2 SQIVND, per germline (reference sequence). The CDR3 nucleotides read TGTGCCAGTAGTGAGGGGAACACTGAAGCTTTCTTT. Amino acid sequence: CASSEGNTEAFF.

V and J are TRBV4-1 and TRBJ1-4; D not resolved. V lost 5 bases to trimming and J lost 4 bases, with 11 bases between them. Germline loops: CDR1 MGHRA, CDR2 YSYEKL. There are 14 residues in the CDR3. The CDR3 DNA reads TGCGCCAGCAGCGTTTACAGTGATAATGAAAAACTGTTTTTT. This encodes CASSVYSDNEKLFF.

The rearrangement uses TRBV10-3 and TRBJ1-6; D is possibly TRBD1 (6 bases). Trimming left V 6 bases short and J 10 bases short, with 16 bases between. The CDR3 is 14 residues long. Germline V gives CDR1 ENHRY, CDR2 SYGVKD. The CDR3 here is CAISPQGQGSPLHF. As DNA, the CDR3 is TGTGCCATCAGCCCTCAGGGGCAGGGGTCACCCCTCCACTTT.

This chain connects TRBV9 to TRBJ1-2; D may be TRBD1 (5 bases). CDR1 is SGDLS and CDR2 is YYNGEE in the germline V gene. With 4 bases removed from V and 4 bases from J, the gap between germline ends came to 11 bases. The CDR3 loop spans 13 amino acids. CDR3 bases: TGTGCCAGCAGCCCGGGGGGGGGCTATGGCTACACCTTC. It codes for CASSPGGGYGYTF.